This T cell receptor beta chain appears in the sequencing data of a study of CD4 T cells in relation to SARS-CoV-2 and coronaviruses. For the study at large: ViraFEST: approximately eleven-day antigen culture of PBMCs, then TCR beta CDR3 sequencing.

CDR3 length equals 15 residues. Germline CDR1 and CDR2: MNHEY and SVGAGI. The ends were cut back, 3 bases at V and 4 bases at J, with 15 bases in the middle. Profiling relied on immunoSEQ multiplex PCR, and the TCRdb table lists in-frame clones only, not all of them. This table holds 20,000 or so clones, 70% to 80% found once. Study-wide results and caveats: Crossreactivity was assessed only for spike protein, not other viral proteins.

Comments on this clone: Antigen unknown.

Before the COVID-19 pandemic, during about 2011-2019, CD4+ T cells were taken from unexposed donors. The cells were cultured for under 13 days before CD4+ T cells were isolated. This TCR derives from a human donor in good health. J is TRBJ1-2 and V is TRBV6-5, with D tentatively TRBD1 (5 bases). The material sequenced was CD4+ T cells from PBMCs, cultured in vitro. The CDR3 sequence: CASSYARGTTYGYTF. The CDR3 DNA sequence: TGTGCCAGCAGTTATGCTCGGGGCACCACCTATGGCTACACCTTC.